One sample yielded the 29 T cell receptor beta chains listed below, sequenced in a study of blood T cell repertoires in COVID-19. The repertoire was sequenced with immunoSEQ multiplex PCR; TCRdb's copy has only in-frame clones and lacks some. In the table there are tens of thousands of clones, about 80% of which are singletons. Sequencing was performed on peripheral blood. Receptor source: a woman aged 70 to 79 with acute or convalescent COVID-19.

In its sample, this clone was seen once. The gene calls are TRBV11-3 and TRBJ2-3, with unresolved D. CDR3 length: 13 amino acids. Germline loops: CDR1 SGHNT, CDR2 YENEEA. The V and J ends lost 1 base and 2 bases respectively, with 4 bases between them. The DNA of the CDR3 is TGTGCCAGCAGCTTAGGTTACACAGATACGCAGTATTTT. Translated: CASSLGYTDTQYF.

This clone was seen a handful of times. The chain uses TRBV2 and TRBJ1-5; 7 nucleotides align to TRBD1. The CDR3 totals 15 residues. Germline lookup yields CDR1 SNHLY and CDR2 FYNNEI. Trimming removed 5 bases from V and 5 bases from J; junction bases left unmatched: 9. CDR3 residues: CASSRTGWTDQPQHF. In DNA, the CDR3 is TGTGCCAGCAGTAGGACAGGCTGGACGGATCAGCCCCAGCATTTT. The variable domain in full, completed from reference TRBV2 and TRBJ1-5, reads EPEVTQTPSHQVTQMGQEVILRCVPISNHLYFYWYRQILGQKVEFLVSFYNNEISEKSEIFDDQFSVERPDGSNFTLKIRSTKLEDSAMYFCASSRTGWTDQPQHFGDGTRLSIL.

This clone was seen once. The J gene is TRBJ2-3, the V gene TRBV10-3, with 12 bases fitting TRBD2. The CDR3 length is 18 residues. The J segment lost 1 base and the V segment lost 3 bases, leaving 8 bases of the junction unmatched. CDR1 and CDR2 (germline): ENHRY, SYGVKD. CDR3 protein: CAISEKTSGGQGTDTQYF. The CDR3 DNA reads as TGTGCCATCAGTGAAAAGACTAGCGGGGGTCAAGGCACAGATACGCAGTATTTT.

V and J are TRBV5-1 and TRBJ2-3; perhaps TRBD2 as D (6 bases). V gave up 0 bases and J gave up 2 bases, with 7 bases separating them. The CDR3 consists of 14 residues. Per the germline V gene, CDR1 is SGHRS and CDR2 is YFSETQ. The DNA of the CDR3 is TGCGCCAGCAGCTTGGGGAGGGCCACAGATACGCAGTATTTT. Protein sequence: CASSLGRATDTQYF.

The chain uses TRBV11-3 and TRBJ2-7, with 7 positions matching TRBD1. Germline V CDR1 and CDR2: SGHNT, YENEEA. V was pared by 2 bases and J by 0 bases, with 1 base of the junction left unmatched. The CDR3 extends over 14 amino acids. CDR3 DNA sequence: TGTGCCAGCAGCTTAAGGGACAGCTCCTACGAGCAGTACTTC. Amino acids: CASSLRDSSYEQYF.

This clone was recorded a few times. This sequence joins TRBV19 and TRBJ1-2; TRBD1 might be the D (5 bases). The CDR3 runs to 14 residues. CDR1 and CDR2 from the germline V gene are LNHDA and SQIVND (reference sequence). Deletions cut 6 bases from V and 2 bases from J, with 13 bases between. As DNA, the CDR3 is TGTGCCAGTAGCGTGGGGGGGGACAACTATGGCTACACCTTC. Amino acids: CASSVGGDNYGYTF.

The chain joins TRBV7-9 to TRBJ1-6; D unresolved. This CDR3 comprises 13 residues. Germline CDR1 is SEHNR and CDR2 is FQNEAQ (reference sequence). V was clipped by 10 bases and J by 10 bases, with 17 bases between them. The CDR3, as DNA: TGTGCCACAGGCGATGAGGACTCCTCACCCCTCCACTTT. This translates into CATGDEDSSPLHF. The variable domain in full, with the rest retrieved from reference TRBV7-9 and TRBJ1-6, is DTGVSQNPRHKITKRGQNVTFRCDPISEHNRLYWYRQTLGQGPEFLTYFQNEAQLEKSRLLSDRFSAERPKGSFSTLEIQRTEQGDSAMYLCATGDEDSSPLHFGNGTRLTVT.

The chain is built from TRBV28 and TRBJ1-2, with 8 bases fitting TRBD1. This CDR3 region has 15 residues. With 0 bases clipped from V and 6 bases from J, the junction kept 6 bases outside the gene matches. Per germline, CDR1 MDHEN and CDR2 SYDVKM. Here the CDR3 reads CASSLWDRAFNGYTF. In nucleotides, the CDR3 is TGTGCCAGCAGTTTATGGGACAGGGCATTTAATGGCTACACCTTC.

With regard to this clone: The identical CDR3 is also encoded by other nucleotide sequences in the sample. CDR3 protein: CASSFSLNTEAFF. The DNA for the CDR3 is TGTGCCAGCAGCTTCTCTCTGAACACTGAAGCTTTCTTT. V is TRBV7-3 and J is TRBJ1-1; unclear D gene. The CDR3 loop spans 13 amino acids. V was trimmed by 3 bases and J by 0 bases, leaving 5 bases between them. Germline V gene sequence: CDR1 SGHTA, CDR2 FQGTGA.

The chain recombines TRBV4-3 with TRBJ2-1, with D tentatively TRBD1 (5 bases). Germline lookup yields CDR1 LGHNA and CDR2 YSLEER. The CDR3 extends over 15 amino acids. Trimming took 1 base from V and 5 from J, leaving 12 bases between them. The CDR3 protein is CASSQVLGADNEQFF. As DNA, the CDR3 is TGCGCCAGCAGCCAAGTATTAGGGGCCGACAATGAGCAGTTCTTC.

The chain carries TRBV5-1 and TRBJ1-4, with 10 bases that match TRBD1. Germline assignment: CDR1 SGHRS and CDR2 YFSETQ. The CDR3 spans 16 residues. V was pared by 4 bases and J by 2 bases, with 5 bases of the junction left unmatched. The CDR3 DNA follows: TGCGCCAGCAGCACCGGGACAGGGGTCACTAATGAAAAACTGTTTTTT. It codes for CASSTGTGVTNEKLFF.

This clone has a handful of counts. The CDR3 is CASSPHERGSSYEQYF. CDR3 sequence (DNA): TGTGCCAGCAGCCCTCATGAGCGGGGGTCCTCCTACGAGCAGTACTTC. The chain uses TRBV9 and TRBJ2-7; 8 positions match TRBD2. The germline V gene has CDR1 SGDLS and CDR2 YYNGEE. The CDR3 is 16 residues long. V lost 4 bases and J lost 0; bases outside the gene matches: 9.

The rearrangement joins TRBV29-1 to TRBJ1-1; a weak D match, TRBD1 (6 bases). Germline assignment: CDR1 SQVTM and CDR2 ANQGSEA. The CDR3 has 14 amino acids. With 3 bases removed from V and 0 bases from J, the gap between germline ends came to 11 bases. The CDR3 reads CSVDRQAVNTEAFF. The DNA of the CDR3 is TGCAGCGTTGATCGACAGGCGGTGAACACTGAAGCTTTCTTT.

The V gene is TRBV4-3, the J gene TRBJ2-3; D possibly corresponds to TRBD1 (5 bases). Trimming cost V 1 base and J 0 bases, with 8 bases left between them. From germline, CDR1 is LGHNA and CDR2 YSLEER. The CDR3 extends over 15 amino acids. Here the CDR3 reads CASSQVRGSTDTQYF. CDR3 sequence (DNA): TGCGCCAGCAGCCAAGTTAGGGGAAGCACAGATACGCAGTATTTT.

The V call is TRBV5-1, the J call TRBJ2-1; the D is unclear. Germline CDR1 SGHRS, CDR2 YFSETQ. V was cut by 5 bases and J by 5 bases, with 23 bases left in between. The CDR3 covers 17 residues. For the CDR3, the DNA is TGCGCCAGCAGGTTTTCCCCCGGGTACCAAGGCCACAATGAGCAGTTCTTC. This gives the protein CASRFSPGYQGHNEQFF.

J is TRBJ2-3 and V is TRBV18; the D gene is possibly TRBD2 (7 bases). With 5 bases removed from V and 0 bases from J, the gap between germline ends came to 18 bases. Germline loops: CDR1 KGHSH, CDR2 LQKENI. CDR3 length: 17 amino acids. CDR3 in DNA: TGTGCCAGCTCATGGGGGGCTAGCGGCACTAGCACAGATACGCAGTATTTT. It encodes CASSWGASGTSTDTQYF.

The chain is built from TRBV18 and TRBJ1-1; D perhaps matches TRBD1 (6 bases). CDR1 and CDR2 (germline): KGHSH, LQKENI. The V end lost 4 bases, the J end lost 5 bases, and 14 bases lay between the germline ends. CDR3 size: 14 residues. The CDR3 region is CASSLWGRGTEAFF. CDR3 nucleotide sequence: TGTGCCAGCTCACTTTGGGGAAGGGGGACTGAAGCTTTCTTT. The full variable domain, rest sourced from reference TRBV18 and TRBJ1-1, is NAGVMQNPRHLVRRRGQEARLRCSPMKGHSHVYWYRQLPEEGLKFMVYLQKENIIDESGMPKERFSAEFPKEGPSILRIQQVVRGDSAAYFCASSLWGRGTEAFFGQGTRLTVV.

CDR3 in DNA: TGTGCCAGCAGTCTCGACAGACAGAGCATCATGAACACTGAAGCTTTCTTT. Translating it yields CASSLDRQSIMNTEAFF. The V and J genes are TRBV6-6 and TRBJ1-1; possibly TRBD1 for D (5 bases). The V end lost 5 bases, the J end lost 0 bases, and 19 bases lay between the germline ends. Germline V gives CDR1 MNHNY, CDR2 SVGAGI (reference sequence). CDR3 size: 17 residues.

This chain connects TRBV5-1 to TRBJ1-2; possibly TRBD1 for D (5 bases). The CDR3 loop spans 16 amino acids. Germline CDR1 is SGHRS and CDR2 is YFSETQ. Trimming removed 1 base from V and 4 bases from J, with 17 bases in between. CDR3 DNA: TGCGCCAGCAGCTTGCGCGGCACCTTCGACAGCTATGGCTACACCTTC. Its protein is CASSLRGTFDSYGYTF.

There are many counts of this clone. The chain joins TRBV6-1 to TRBJ1-3, with D maybe TRBD1 (6 bases). The CDR3 has 16 amino acids. CDR1 and CDR2 (germline): MNHNS, SASEGT. Trimming shortened V by 4 bases and J by 0 bases, and 13 bases separated the two germline ends. Here the CDR3 DNA reads TGTGCCAGCAGTGGCCTAACAGGGAACTCTGGAAACACCATATATTTT. Translating it yields CASSGLTGNSGNTIYF.

The V call is TRBV21-1, the J call TRBJ1-4; TRBD1, as called in the table, went unchecked against the DNA. TRBV21-1 is shown as a pseudogene. The CDR3 length is 15 residues. Here the CDR3 reads CASSGLGRDSEKLFF. CDR3 DNA: TGTGCCAGCAGCGGCTTGGGCAGGGACAGTGAAAAACTGTTTTTT.

In this sample, this clone turned up once. The genes are TRBV7-3 and TRBJ2-5; 7 bases fit TRBD2. Germline loops: CDR1 SGHTA, CDR2 FQGTGA. The CDR3 spans 13 residues. The ends lost 7 bases at V and 5 bases at J; junction bases unmatched: 7. The CDR3 nucleotides are TGTGCCAGCACGAGCGGGGCGGGGGAGACCCAGTACTTC. Residues: CASTSGAGETQYF.

This chain uses TRBV7-2 with TRBJ2-5; D perhaps matches TRBD2 (6 bases). From germline, CDR1 is SGHTA and CDR2 FQGNSA. This CDR3 has 17 amino acids. The V and J ends lost 3 bases and 5 bases respectively, with 22 bases between them. CDR3 protein: CASSLGNRGVAGETQYF. CDR3 nucleotides: TGTGCCAGCAGCTTGGGGAATCGTGGGGTCGCGGGGGAGACCCAGTACTTC.

The V and J genes are TRBV27 and TRBJ2-7, with TRBD1 identical over 9 bases. Germline V gene lookup returns CDR1 MNHEY and CDR2 SMNVEV (reference sequence). V lost 4 bases and J lost 0; bases outside the gene matches: 4. This CDR3 has 15 residues. The CDR3 is CASSSGTGFSYEQYF. In DNA form, the CDR3 reads TGTGCCAGCAGTTCGGGGACAGGGTTCTCCTACGAGCAGTACTTC.

The chain carries TRBV19 and TRBJ1-2; D is perhaps TRBD1 (5 bases). Trimming took 3 bases from V and 3 from J, leaving 8 bases between them. The germline V gene has CDR1 LNHDA and CDR2 SQIVND (reference sequence). The CDR3 has 13 residues. The CDR3 protein is CASSIQGDYGYTF. The DNA for the CDR3 is TGTGCCAGTAGTATCCAGGGCGACTATGGCTACACCTTC.

The V call is TRBV6-4, the J call TRBJ1-2, with 8 bases lining up with TRBD1. After removal of 2 bases from V and 4 bases from J, the junction contained 9 bases not matched to a gene. Germline V lookup: CDR1 MRHNA, CDR2 SNTAGT. The CDR3 contains 16 residues. CDR3 protein: CASSDTTGAPFYGYTF. DNA of the CDR3: TGTGCCAGCAGTGACACGACAGGGGCCCCTTTCTATGGCTACACCTTC.

The J gene is TRBJ2-1, the V gene TRBV14; 15 nucleotides agree with TRBD2. CDR1 and CDR2 from the germline V gene are SGHDN and FVKESK. The CDR3 length is 19 residues. J lost 6 bases, V lost 5 bases, and 14 bases had no gene match. The CDR3 DNA reads as TGTGCCAGCAGCTGGGGACTAGCGGGGGGAGGTCGCATTCGCAATGAGCAGTTCTTC. Translation: CASSWGLAGGGRIRNEQFF.

V gene TRBV6-5 combines with J gene TRBJ1-5, with D maybe TRBD1 (5 bases). The germline CDR1 and CDR2 sequences are MNHEY and SVGAGI. V was pared by 0 bases and J by 4 bases, with 10 bases between. There are 15 residues in the CDR3. The CDR3 region is CASSYSGGTNQPQHF. For the CDR3, the DNA is TGTGCCAGCAGTTACTCGGGGGGAACTAATCAGCCCCAGCATTTT.

The chain combines TRBV14 with TRBJ1-2, with a tentative D call TRBD1 (6 bases). The V end lost 4 bases, the J end lost 5 bases, and 17 bases lay between the germline ends. Germline V CDR1 and CDR2: SGHDN, FVKESK. The CDR3 has 15 residues. CDR3 DNA: TGTGCCAGCAGCCCGGAAGCAGGGGCTTGGTATGGCTACACCTTC. Its translation is CASSPEAGAWYGYTF.